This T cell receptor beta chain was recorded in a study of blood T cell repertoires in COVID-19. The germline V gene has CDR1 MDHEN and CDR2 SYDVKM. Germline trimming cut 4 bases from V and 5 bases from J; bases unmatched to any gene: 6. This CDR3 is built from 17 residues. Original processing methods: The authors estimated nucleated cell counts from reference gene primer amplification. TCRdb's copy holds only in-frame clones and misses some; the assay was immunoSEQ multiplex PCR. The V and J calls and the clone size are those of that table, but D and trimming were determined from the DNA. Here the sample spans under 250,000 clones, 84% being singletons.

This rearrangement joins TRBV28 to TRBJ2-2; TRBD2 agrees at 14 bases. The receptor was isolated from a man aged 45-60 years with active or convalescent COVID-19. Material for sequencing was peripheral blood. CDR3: CASSSRTSGRRTGELFF. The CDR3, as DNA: TGTGCCAGCAGTTCACGGACTAGCGGGAGGAGGACCGGGGAGCTGTTTTTT.